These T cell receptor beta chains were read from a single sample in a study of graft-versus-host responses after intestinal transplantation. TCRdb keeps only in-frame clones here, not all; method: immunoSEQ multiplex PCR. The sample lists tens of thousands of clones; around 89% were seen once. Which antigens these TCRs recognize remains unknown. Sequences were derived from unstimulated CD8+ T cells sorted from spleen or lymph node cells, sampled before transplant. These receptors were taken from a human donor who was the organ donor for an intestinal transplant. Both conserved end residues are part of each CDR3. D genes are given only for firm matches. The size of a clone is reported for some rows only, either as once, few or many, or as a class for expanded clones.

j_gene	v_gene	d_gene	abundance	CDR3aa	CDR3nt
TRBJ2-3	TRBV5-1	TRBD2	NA	CASRLGLAGLTDTQYF	TGCGCCAGCAGACTAGGACTAGCGGGACTCACAGATACGCAGTATTTT
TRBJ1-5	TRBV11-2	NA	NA	CASSLGLMSNQPQHF	TGTGCCAGCAGCTTAGGGCTTATGAGCAATCAGCCCCAGCATTTT
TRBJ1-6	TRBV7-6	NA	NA	CASSLQPASARNNSPLHF	TGTGCCAGCAGCTTACAGCCGGCATCCGCGCGGAATAATTCACCCCTCCACTTT
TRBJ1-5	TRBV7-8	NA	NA	CASGAGVYQPQHF	TGTGCCAGCGGGGCAGGGGTATACCAGCCCCAGCATTTT
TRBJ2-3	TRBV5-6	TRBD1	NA	CASAADRGETDTQYF	TGTGCCAGCGCGGCGGACAGGGGGGAAACAGATACGCAGTATTTT
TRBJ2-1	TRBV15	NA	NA	CATTDRADYNEQFF	TGTGCCACCACCGACAGAGCAGACTACAATGAGCAGTTCTTC
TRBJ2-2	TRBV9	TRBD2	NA	CASSVTLAGSNTGELFF	TGTGCCAGCAGCGTAACACTAGCGGGGTCGAACACCGGGGAGCTGTTTTTT
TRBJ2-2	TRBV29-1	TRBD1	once	CSVATLDRENTGELFF	TGCAGCGTCGCAACGCTAGACAGGGAGAACACCGGGGAGCTGTTTTTT
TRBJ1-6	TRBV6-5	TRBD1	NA	CASRPTRGGGSPLHF	TGTGCCAGCAGACCCACCAGAGGGGGCGGCTCACCCCTCCACTTT
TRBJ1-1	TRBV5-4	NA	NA	CASSLGPGIITEAFF	TGTGCCAGCAGCTTGGGGCCAGGGATTATCACTGAAGCTTTCTTT
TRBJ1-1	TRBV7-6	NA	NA	CASSLGGPGNTEAFF	TGTGCCAGCAGCTTGGGGGGACCAGGGAACACTGAAGCTTTCTTT
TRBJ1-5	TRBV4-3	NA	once	CASSQDLMSAQPQHF	TGCGCCAGCAGCCAAGATTTGATGAGTGCTCAGCCCCAGCATTTT
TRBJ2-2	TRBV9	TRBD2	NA	CASSFSGGLNTGELFF	TGTGCCAGCAGCTTCAGCGGGGGGCTCAACACCGGGGAGCTGTTTTTT
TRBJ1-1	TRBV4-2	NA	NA	CASRHSLRPEAFF	TGTGCCAGTCGGCACTCACTCAGGCCTGAAGCTTTCTTT
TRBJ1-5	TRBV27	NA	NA	CASSPGHPSNQPQHF	TGTGCCAGCAGTCCCGGACACCCTAGCAATCAGCCCCAGCATTTT
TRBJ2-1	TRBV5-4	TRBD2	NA	CASSPESGAFYNEQFF	TGTGCCAGCAGCCCCGAAAGCGGGGCCTTCTACAATGAGCAGTTCTTC
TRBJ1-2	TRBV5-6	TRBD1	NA	CASSLTGSNYGYTF	TGTGCCAGCAGCCTGACAGGGTCTAACTATGGCTACACCTTC
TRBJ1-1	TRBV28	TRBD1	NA	CASSLTGLMNTEAFF	TGTGCCAGCAGCCTGACAGGGCTCATGAACACTGAAGCTTTCTTT
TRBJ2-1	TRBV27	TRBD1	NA	CASSLWWTGGEKSYNEQFF	TGTGCCAGCAGTTTATGGTGGACAGGGGGCGAAAAATCCTACAATGAGCAGTTCTTC
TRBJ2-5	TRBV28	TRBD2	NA	CASTVRLAGGPLQETQYF	TGTGCCAGCACTGTAAGACTAGCGGGGGGGCCCCTACAAGAGACCCAGTACTTC
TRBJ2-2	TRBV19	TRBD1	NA	CASSIDGETGGLFF	TGTGCCAGTAGTATAGATGGGGAGACAGGGGGACTGTTTTTT
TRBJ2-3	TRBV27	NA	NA	CASSLSGQYTDTQYF	TGTGCCAGCAGTTTATCGGGCCAGTACACAGATACGCAGTATTTT
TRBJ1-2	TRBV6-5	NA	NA	CASSYSRGGGTGYTF	TGTGCCAGCAGTTACTCGAGAGGGGGTGGGACTGGCTACACCTTC
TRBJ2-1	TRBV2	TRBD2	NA	CASSESTSGGSNEQFF	TGTGCCAGCAGTGAGTCGACTAGCGGGGGCTCCAATGAGCAGTTCTTC
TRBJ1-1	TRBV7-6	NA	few	CASSPGGEAFF	TGTGCCAGCAGCCCCGGAGGAGAAGCTTTCTTT